This T cell receptor (beta chain) was identified during a study of blood T cell repertoires in COVID-19. Study-wide context: Samples of COVID-19 (acute and convalescent) were obtained from the United States, Italy and Spain. The analysed material was cDNA or gDNA that came from T cells, B-cell-depleted T cells, or PBMCs.

Per the original data handling: Cell counts per sample came from amplifying reference gene primers. TCRdb's copy holds only in-frame clones and misses some; the assay was immunoSEQ multiplex PCR. The V and J calls and the clone size are those of that table, but D and trimming were determined from the DNA. The data show roughly 110,000 clones, approximately 90% seen once. The sequenced sample was peripheral blood. The TCR was taken from a woman aged 50 to 60 with acute or convalescent COVID-19.

The CDR3 coding sequence is TGCGCCAGCAGCCACGACAGAAATTCACCCCTCCACTTT. Translation gives CASSHDRNSPLHF. This chain connects TRBV4-3 to TRBJ1-6, with D maybe TRBD1 (5 bases). The V end was cut by 3 bases, the J end by 7 bases, with 7 bases between. Germline V gene lookup returns CDR1 LGHNA and CDR2 YSLEER. This CDR3 has 13 amino acids.